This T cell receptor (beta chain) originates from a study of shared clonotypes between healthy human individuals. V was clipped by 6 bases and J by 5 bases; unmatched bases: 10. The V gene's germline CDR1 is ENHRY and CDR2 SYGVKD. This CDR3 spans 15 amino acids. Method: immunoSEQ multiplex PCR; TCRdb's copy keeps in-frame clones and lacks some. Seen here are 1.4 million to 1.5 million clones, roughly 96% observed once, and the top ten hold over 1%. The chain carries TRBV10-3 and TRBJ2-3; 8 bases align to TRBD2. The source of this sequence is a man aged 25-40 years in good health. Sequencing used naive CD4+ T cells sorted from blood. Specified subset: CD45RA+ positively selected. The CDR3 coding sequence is TGTGCCATCAGGGGGAGCGGGAGCGTAGGAGATACGCAGTATTTT. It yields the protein CAIRGSGSVGDTQYF.